This T cell receptor (beta chain) originates from a study of CD8 T cells in Susac syndrome. J lost 5 bases, V lost 5 bases, and 5 bases had no gene match. The CDR3 is made up of 13 amino acids. Germline lookup yields CDR1 GTSNPN and CDR2 SVGIG (reference sequence). The authors reverse transcribed roughly 0.5 to 1 ug RNA with random hexamers. TCRdb re-called the immunoSEQ multiplex PCR reads through MiXCR, storing one row per CDR3 protein. Counted here are 200,000 to 250,000 distinct CDR3 sequences, 85% to 95% occurring once; the ten biggest clones make up under 0.2%. A word on this clonotype: The CDR3 carries no conserved terminal phenylalanine or tryptophan, so it likely arises from a read error.

Specimen: CD4+ T cells from PBMCs. The chain combines TRBV30 with TRBJ1-1, with 10 bases fitting TRBD1. The receptor comes from a human donor with Susac syndrome. The CDR3 loop is CAWARTGGTEAFL. CDR3 DNA sequence: TGTGCCTGGGCAAGGACAGGGGGAACTGAAGCTTTCCTT.